Included here is one TCR beta chain sequence, with context. Antigen: not known. The data were obtained in a study of lymphopenia after photon versus proton radiotherapy. From germline, CDR1 is SGDLS and CDR2 YYNGEE. J gave up 8 bases and V 3 bases, and 12 bases lay outside the gene matches. The CDR3 covers 15 residues. Sequencing used immunoSEQ multiplex PCR; TCRdb keeps in-frame clones, though not all of them. This sample has about 22,000 clones, with about 90% found just once. Findings and caveats of the study: Post-nadir diversity loss with photons came from oligoclonal expansion, particularly CD8+ Temra cells. Only patients who died were analyzed for survival; proton advantage is unproven.

The rearrangement joins TRBV9 to TRBJ1-2, with TRBD1 identical over 8 bases. The TCR originated in a woman aged 70-85 years with pancreatic cancer. Some clones in this sample may be carry-over from other donors' samples. The sample was peripheral blood, taken from a patient treated with proton-based radiotherapy. The CDR3 loop is CASSGGQEPGVGYTF. The CDR3 bases are TGTGCCAGCAGCGGGGGACAGGAGCCAGGGGTAGGCTACACCTTC.